This T cell receptor (beta chain) is from a study of blood T cell dynamics during melanoma immunotherapy. About the research overall: Patients with metastatic melanoma got pembrolizumab or nivolumab-ipilimumab as first-line care.

The time point is: pre-treatment baseline. Apart from two fast progressors, RECIST 1.1 response was judged 12 weeks post-infusion. Patients with prior systemic cancer treatment, concomitant immunosuppressants, or other active malignancies were excluded. Trimming shortened V by 2 bases and J by 0 bases, and 7 bases separated the two germline ends. This CDR3 has 14 amino acids. CDR1 and CDR2 from the germline V gene are MNHEY and SVGAGI. DNA loading was fixed at 300 to 350 ng for all bulk PBMC samples. The repertoire was sequenced with immunoSEQ multiplex PCR; TCRdb's copy has only in-frame clones and lacks some. The top ten hold approximately 15% of the sample, which has about 7,000 clones, roughly 80% seen once.

The clonotype was recovered from a human donor with melanoma. Sequencing used blood, obtained from a patient treated with checkpoint blockade. The chain recombines TRBV6-5 with TRBJ1-1, with D uncertain. The CDR3 DNA follows: TGTGCCAGCAGTTACCCCGGACTGAACACTGAAGCTTTCTTT. It encodes CASSYPGLNTEAFF.